The 20 T cell receptor beta chains below come from one sample, sequenced in a study of graft-versus-host responses after intestinal transplantation (dated by TCRdb to 2020 to 2022). What these receptors recognize is not known. In light of the paper, this sample's time point label describes: cells obtained before transplantation from donor or recipient. Library prep was done by the immunoSEQ multiplex PCR assay. The table comes from immuneACCESS by way of TCRdb, which keeps in-frame sequences with V and J called. Part of the clones is missing from these tables; in studies checked, under half for an unresolved V gene and the rest for unknown reasons. Counted in this sample were tens of thousands of clones; over 90% of them appeared once. The top ten clonotypes cover over 0.15% of the sample. The sequencing used unstimulated CD4+ T cells sorted from spleen or lymph node cells, collected before transplant. The source of these receptors is a human donor who was the organ donor for an intestinal transplant.

The chain joins TRBV5-1 to TRBJ2-4; TRBD2 might be the D (5 bases). The ends were cut back, 0 bases at V and 13 bases at J, with 17 bases in the middle. The germline V gene has CDR1 SGHRS and CDR2 YFSETQ. This CDR3 is built from 14 residues. The CDR3 sequence is CASSLAERSARQYF. The CDR3 DNA reads TGCGCCAGCAGCTTGGCTGAGCGGTCGGCTCGACAGTACTTC.

This rearrangement joins TRBV19 to TRBJ1-2; 7 positions agree with TRBD1. V shed 4 bases, J shed 5 bases, and the junction held 13 bases outside the gene matches. There are 16 residues in the CDR3. Germline CDR1 reads LNHDA; CDR2 reads SQIVND (reference sequence). In DNA, the CDR3 is TGTGCCAGTAGTACCCTCGGGAGGGGGCCTGAGTATGGCTACACCTTC. Translated: CASSTLGRGPEYGYTF. Looking up the rest from reference TRBV19 and TRBJ1-2 gives the full variable domain: DGGITQSPKYLFRKEGQNVTLSCEQNLNHDAMYWYRQDPGQGLRLIYYSQIVNDFQKGDIAEGYSVSREKKESFPLTVTSAQKNPTAFYLCASSTLGRGPEYGYTFGSGTRLTVV.

This chain joins TRBV30 and TRBJ2-5; D may be TRBD2 (7 bases). The CDR3 is 13 amino acids. CDR1 is GTSNPN and CDR2 is SVGIG in the germline V gene (reference sequence). Trimming removed 8 bases from V and 5 bases from J, with 18 bases in between. This CDR3 reads CALSRGGFETQYF. CDR3 nucleotide sequence: TGTGCCCTCAGTAGGGGGGGCTTCGAGACCCAGTACTTC.

The rearrangement uses TRBV6-6 and TRBJ2-5, with D hard to call. CDR3 length: 12 residues. The V end lost 4 bases, the J end lost 5 bases, and 8 bases lay between the germline ends. The germline V gene has CDR1 MNHNY and CDR2 SVGAGI (reference sequence). In DNA form, the CDR3 reads TGTGCCAGCAGTTCCCAACGGGAGACCCAGTACTTC. Translated: CASSSQRETQYF.

This clone was observed once. The chain has TRBV9 and TRBJ1-2, with D possibly being TRBD1 (6 bases). V was trimmed by 3 bases and J by 1 base, leaving 16 bases between them. CDR1 and CDR2 from the germline V gene are SGDLS and YYNGEE. The CDR3 is 16 residues long. Here the CDR3 reads CASSATGQLLNYGYTF. Here the CDR3 DNA reads TGTGCCAGCAGCGCCACGGGACAATTACTTAACTATGGCTACACCTTC. The full variable domain, with the rest looked up from reference TRBV9 and TRBJ1-2, is DSGVTQTPKHLITATGQRVTLRCSPRSGDLSVYWYQQSLDQGLQFLIQYYNGEERAKGNILERFSAQQFPDLHSELNLSSLELGDSALYFCASSATGQLLNYGYTFGSGTRLTVV.

Notes on this clone: Other DNA sequences of this sample code for an identical CDR3. The chain is built from TRBV5-1 and TRBJ1-1; D is unclear. Trimming removed 0 bases from V and 1 base from J, with 4 bases in between. Germline assignment: CDR1 SGHRS and CDR2 YFSETQ. This CDR3 spans 13 amino acids. DNA for the CDR3: TGCGCCAGCAGCTTGGGGAAGAACACTGAAGCTTTCTTT. It is translated as CASSLGKNTEAFF.

V and J are TRBV27 and TRBJ1-1; 9 bases are shared with TRBD1. Trimming cost V 1 base and J 5 bases; bases outside gene matches: 14. The V gene's germline CDR1 is MNHEY and CDR2 SMNVEV (reference sequence). The CDR3 consists of 18 residues. The CDR3 here is CASSLYFFPDRGDTEAFF. In DNA form, the CDR3 reads TGTGCCAGCAGTTTATATTTCTTTCCGGACAGGGGAGATACTGAAGCTTTCTTT.

V is TRBV7-2 and J is TRBJ2-3; maybe TRBD1 (5 bases). With 3 bases removed from V and 6 bases from J, the gap between germline ends came to 16 bases. Germline-derived CDR1 and CDR2 are SGHTA and FQGNSA. This CDR3 is 15 amino acids long. The CDR3 here is CASSLWVRGRDTQYF. CDR3 DNA sequence: TGTGCCAGCAGCTTGTGGGTTAGGGGTAGGGATACGCAGTATTTT.

The CDR3 region is CASSPWNDSPNEKLFF. The CDR3 DNA reads TGTGCCAGCTCACCTTGGAACGACAGCCCGAATGAAAAACTGTTTTTT. V and J are TRBV18 and TRBJ1-4; a weak D match, TRBD1 (5 bases). The CDR3 extends over 16 amino acids. Trimming cost V 3 bases and J 5 bases, with 16 bases left between them. Germline V gene data show CDR1 as KGHSH and CDR2 as LQKENI. Filled out from reference TRBV18 and TRBJ1-4, the complete variable domain reads NAGVMQNPRHLVRRRGQEARLRCSPMKGHSHVYWYRQLPEEGLKFMVYLQKENIIDESGMPKERFSAEFPKEGPSILRIQQVVRGDSAAYFCASSPWNDSPNEKLFFGSGTQLSVL.

V usage is TRBV9 and J usage is TRBJ2-2; 9 bases map to TRBD1. J was trimmed by 2 bases and V by 1 base; bases with no gene match: 6. CDR3 size: 17 residues. Germline values: CDR1 SGDLS, CDR2 YYNGEE. CDR3 protein: CASSVNPDRGNTGELFF. CDR3 nucleotide sequence: TGTGCCAGCAGCGTAAATCCGGACAGGGGAAACACCGGGGAGCTGTTTTTT. The full variable domain, in which reference TRBV9 and TRBJ2-2 provide the parts outside the CDR3, is DSGVTQTPKHLITATGQRVTLRCSPRSGDLSVYWYQQSLDQGLQFLIQYYNGEERAKGNILERFSAQQFPDLHSELNLSSLELGDSALYFCASSVNPDRGNTGELFFGEGSRLTVL.

This clone has just a few counts. V usage is TRBV5-5 and J usage is TRBJ1-5, with no clear D. Trimming removed 0 bases from V and 0 bases from J, with 4 bases in between. Germline CDR1 SGHKS, CDR2 YYEKEE (reference sequence). The CDR3 sequence is 14 residues long. The CDR3 spells CASSLGHSNQPQHF. As DNA, the CDR3 is TGTGCCAGCAGCTTGGGACATAGCAATCAGCCCCAGCATTTT. Full variable domain (remainder filled in from reference TRBV5-5 and TRBJ1-5): DAGVTQSPTHLIKTRGQQVTLRCSPISGHKSVSWYQQVLGQGPQFIFQYYEKEERGRGNFPDRFSARQFPNYSSELNVNALLLGDSALYLCASSLGHSNQPQHFGDGTRLSIL.

This sequence joins TRBV7-9 and TRBJ1-2; a possible D gene is TRBD1 (6 bases). The V gene's germline CDR1 is SEHNR and CDR2 FQNEAQ (reference sequence). Between the trimmed V and J ends, which lost 3 bases and 6 bases, there was a span of 8 bases. The CDR3 runs to 12 residues. CDR3 in amino acids: CASSFNRDGYTF. The CDR3 DNA follows: TGTGCCAGCAGCTTCAACAGGGATGGCTACACCTTC. The entire variable domain, with the rest obtained from reference TRBV7-9 and TRBJ1-2, is as follows: DTGVSQNPRHKITKRGQNVTFRCDPISEHNRLYWYRQTLGQGPEFLTYFQNEAQLEKSRLLSDRFSAERPKGSFSTLEIQRTEQGDSAMYLCASSFNRDGYTFGSGTRLTVV.

This chain links TRBV30 with TRBJ2-6; D might be TRBD1 (5 bases). The CDR3 runs 16 residues. Trimming took 1 base from V and 0 from J, leaving 10 bases between them. Germline V CDR1 and CDR2: GTSNPN, SVGIG (reference sequence). CDR3 DNA sequence: TGTGCCTGGAGTGGGGGCCCACCCTCTGGGGCCAACGTCCTGACTTTC. It translates to CAWSGGPPSGANVLTF.

The chain joins TRBV28 to TRBJ2-7, with D hard to call. The CDR3 is made up of 11 amino acids. Trimming removed 6 bases from V and 4 bases from J, with 7 bases in between. Germline V gene sequence: CDR1 MDHEN, CDR2 SYDVKM. CDR3 sequence (DNA): TGTGCCAGCAGCAACAGTTACGAGCAGTACTTC. It translates to CASSNSYEQYF.

Written as DNA, the CDR3 is TGTGCCAGCAGCTATGGGACTAGCGGGGGGGCCGGTGAGCAGTTCTTC. Encoded protein: CASSYGTSGGAGEQFF. The chain recombines TRBV7-6 with TRBJ2-1, with 16 bases fitting TRBD2. V gave up 4 bases and J gave up 9 bases; unmatched junction bases: 6. The CDR3 sequence is 16 residues long. The germline gives CDR1 SGHVS, CDR2 FNYEAQ.

This chain uses TRBV9 with TRBJ1-6; D remains ambiguous. Trimming cost V 0 bases and J 9 bases, with 4 bases left between them. The CDR3 totals 12 residues. In germline, CDR1 is SGDLS, CDR2 YYNGEE. The CDR3 loop reads CASSVGGSPLHF. The CDR3 region has the DNA TGTGCCAGCAGCGTAGGGGGTTCACCCCTCCACTTT.

V is TRBV28 and J is TRBJ2-5, with D possibly called TRBD1 or TRBD2 (5 bases each). Trimming shortened V by 2 bases and J by 1 base, and 23 bases separated the two germline ends. The germline V gene has CDR1 MDHEN and CDR2 SYDVKM. The CDR3 spans 19 residues. CDR3 in DNA: TGTGCCAGCAGTTTACCCACCGCCAACGTAATTGGGGGCCAAGAGACCCAGTACTTC. This gives the protein CASSLPTANVIGGQETQYF.

V and J are TRBV19 and TRBJ1-3, with unresolved D. The CDR3 has 13 residues. Trimming removed 3 bases at V and 6 bases at J, with 9 bases between. From germline, CDR1 is LNHDA and CDR2 SQIVND (reference sequence). CDR3 in DNA: TGTGCCAGTAGTATCGGAGCGTTAAACACCATATATTTT. Its translation is CASSIGALNTIYF.

The chain carries TRBV11-3 and TRBJ2-6; D ambiguous. CDR3 length: 13 residues. Looked up from germline, CDR1 is SGHNT and CDR2 is YENEEA. Deletions cut 3 bases from V and 0 bases from J, with 0 bases between. This chain's CDR3 is CASSFSGANVLTF. DNA for the CDR3: TGTGCCAGCAGCTTCTCTGGGGCCAACGTCCTGACTTTC.

This sequence joins TRBV2 and TRBJ1-4, with no clear D. The CDR3 has 14 residues. Germline V gene data show CDR1 as SNHLY and CDR2 as FYNNEI. The germline V and J ends were trimmed by 5 bases and 7 bases, with 14 bases remaining between them. The CDR3 DNA is TGTGCCAGCAGTCCAATCCTAGGTGGTGAAAAACTGTTTTTT. Translating gives CASSPILGGEKLFF.